What follows are 9 T cell receptor beta chains derived from one specimen sequenced in a study of shared clonotypes between healthy human individuals. Libraries were prepared by immunoSEQ multiplex PCR; TCRdb keeps only in-frame clonotypes and omits some of them. The data show 2 million to 3 million clones, approximately 93% seen once. Sequencing was performed on naive CD4+ T cells from PBMCs. Subset described: CD45RA+ positively selected. The receptors come from a man aged 18 to 35 in good health. Some clones in this sample may be carry-over from other donors' samples.

V and J are TRBV7-2 and TRBJ2-3, with D perhaps TRBD1 or TRBD2 (5 bases each). The germline V gene encodes CDR1 SGHTA and CDR2 FQGNSA. V was clipped by 5 bases and J by 2 bases, with 20 bases between them. The CDR3 length is 17 residues. This chain's CDR3 is CASSPGFLGDFTDTQYF. CDR3 coding DNA: TGTGCCAGCAGCCCTGGGTTCCTGGGGGATTTCACAGATACGCAGTATTTT.

The chain employs TRBV6-5 and TRBJ1-2; 9 bases fit TRBD1. Germline V CDR1 and CDR2: MNHEY, SVGAGI. Losses at the gene ends were 0 bases for V and 10 bases for J; bases not matched to a gene: 3. This CDR3 has 13 amino acids. As DNA, the CDR3 is TGTGCCAGCAGTTACTCAACAGGGGGCGACTACACCTTC. Translated, it gives CASSYSTGGDYTF.

This clone was seen just once. The V and J genes are TRBV6-6 and TRBJ1-2; no clear D. V gave up 6 bases and J gave up 7 bases, with 18 bases separating them. This CDR3 region has 14 residues. Germline CDR1 reads MNHNY; CDR2 reads SVGAGI (reference sequence). This CDR3 reads CASSDPVPGSGYTF. The CDR3 region has the DNA TGTGCCAGCAGCGACCCTGTACCAGGATCTGGCTACACCTTC.

This chain links TRBV28 with TRBJ2-7, with D hard to call. Germline-derived CDR1 and CDR2 are MDHEN and SYDVKM. CDR3 length equals 13 residues. The ends were cut back, 5 bases at V and 3 bases at J, with 11 bases in the middle. CDR3 bases: TGTGCCAGCAGTCCACCCCATCTCTACGAGCAGTACTTC. Translation: CASSPPHLYEQYF.

V gene TRBV28 combines with J gene TRBJ1-3, with D hard to call. Trimming cost V 3 bases and J 4 bases, with 7 bases left between them. The CDR3 has 13 amino acids. Germline lookup yields CDR1 MDHEN and CDR2 SYDVKM. Written as DNA, the CDR3 is TGTGCCAGCAGTTTCCCCGGGGGAAACACCATATATTTT. This codes for CASSFPGGNTIYF.

Comments on this clone: Distinct nucleotide sequences in the sample also encode this CDR3. The genes are TRBV5-4 and TRBJ1-1; TRBD1 agrees at 7 bases. Unmatched junction bases numbered 3, after V lost 0 bases and J lost 4 bases. Germline-derived CDR1 and CDR2 are SGHNT and YYREEE (reference sequence). The CDR3 spans 14 residues. The CDR3 spells CASSLGQGVTEAFF. CDR3 nucleotide sequence: TGTGCCAGCAGCTTGGGCCAGGGGGTCACTGAAGCTTTCTTT.

This chain uses TRBV9 with TRBJ2-5; D perhaps matches TRBD2 (5 bases). Germline V gene lookup returns CDR1 SGDLS and CDR2 YYNGEE. Between the trimmed V and J ends, which lost 3 bases and 2 bases, there was a span of 14 bases. The CDR3 sequence is 15 residues long. The CDR3 sequence is CASSGNVGGQETQYF. CDR3 DNA sequence: TGTGCCAGCAGCGGAAATGTTGGCGGGCAAGAGACCCAGTACTTC.

This chain joins TRBV20-1 and TRBJ1-1; weak D call: TRBD1 (6 bases). The CDR3 consists of 11 residues. Trimming stripped 2 bases from V and 10 bases from J, with 11 bases between. Germline values: CDR1 DFQATT, CDR2 SNEGSKA (reference sequence). The DNA for the CDR3 is TGCAGTGCTAGATCGGTAGGGGGAGCTTTCTTT. The encoded protein is CSARSVGGAFF.

The J gene is TRBJ1-6, the V gene TRBV5-1, with D unresolved. The CDR3 has 10 residues. Germline V lookup: CDR1 SGHRS, CDR2 YFSETQ. The V end was cut by 3 bases, the J end by 12 bases, with 4 bases between. As DNA, the CDR3 is TGCGCCAGCAGCTCCGAACCCCTCCACTTT. As protein: CASSSEPLHF.